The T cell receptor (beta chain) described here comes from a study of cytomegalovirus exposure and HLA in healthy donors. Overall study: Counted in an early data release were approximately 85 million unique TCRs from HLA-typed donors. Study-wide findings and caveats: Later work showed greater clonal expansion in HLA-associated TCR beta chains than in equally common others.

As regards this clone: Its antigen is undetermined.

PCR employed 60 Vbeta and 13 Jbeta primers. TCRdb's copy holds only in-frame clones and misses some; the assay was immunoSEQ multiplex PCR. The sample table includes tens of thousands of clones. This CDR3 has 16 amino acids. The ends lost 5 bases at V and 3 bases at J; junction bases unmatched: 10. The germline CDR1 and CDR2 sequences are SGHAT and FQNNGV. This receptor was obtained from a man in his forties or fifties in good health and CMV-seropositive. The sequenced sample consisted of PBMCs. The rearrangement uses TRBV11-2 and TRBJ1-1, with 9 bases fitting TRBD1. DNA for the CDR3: TGTGCCAGCAGCCTGATGGGACAGGGTATTGACACTGAAGCTTTCTTT. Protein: CASSLMGQGIDTEAFF. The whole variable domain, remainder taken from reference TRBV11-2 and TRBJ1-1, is EAGVAQSPRYKIIEKRQSVAFWCNPISGHATLYWYQQILGQGPKLLIQFQNNGVVDDSQLPKDRFSAERLKGVDSTLKIQPAKLEDSAVYLCASSLMGQGIDTEAFFGQGTRLTVV.